This TCR beta chain is drawn from a study of T cell changes during pregnancy in multiple sclerosis. The CDR3 loop spans 16 amino acids. V lost 0 bases and J lost 0, with 11 bases in between. Germline V gene data show CDR1 as SGHDT and CDR2 as YYEEEE. Sequencing used immunoSEQ multiplex PCR; TCRdb keeps in-frame clones, though not all of them. The table has some 51,000 clones, 94% seen once. The J gene is TRBJ2-3, the V gene TRBV5-6, with D possibly TRBD1 on 6 matching bases. This TCR was sampled from a female donor with multiple sclerosis, enrolled in a pregnancy study. The starting material was CD4+ T cells from peripheral blood mononuclear cells, obtained in the second trimester of pregnancy. In DNA, the CDR3 is TGTGCCAGCAGCTTGGCCGTCAGGGGCAGCACAGATACGCAGTATTTT. This gives the protein CASSLAVRGSTDTQYF.